A single sample gave rise to the 27 T cell receptor beta chains below, sequenced in a study of T-cell memory formation after mild COVID-19. TCRdb reprocessed the 5' RACE reads via MiXCR and lists one record per CDR3 protein. The sample records fewer than 700,000 distinct CDR3 sequences, more than 15% being singletons. Input material: PBMCs or a T cell subset sorted from them (not recorded which). The receptors come from an adult woman who had mild COVID-19 (a few samples of this study predate the infection). Cell type and time point are not known.

This clonotype appeared many times. V gene TRBV7-9 combines with J gene TRBJ2-1; D remains ambiguous. The CDR3 has 12 amino acids. V lost 1 base and J lost 6, with 4 bases in between. Germline V gene data show CDR1 as SEHNR and CDR2 as FQNEAQ (reference sequence). This chain's CDR3 is CASSLGSNEQFF. Written as DNA, the CDR3 is TGTGCCAGCAGCTTAGGTAGCAATGAGCAGTTCTTC.

This clonotype was detected a few times. The V and J genes are TRBV7-3 and TRBJ2-3; TRBD2 matches at 9 bases. CDR1 is SGHTA, CDR2 FQGTGA, per germline. The V gene end was trimmed by 5 bases and the J gene end by 0 bases; junction bases not matched to a gene: 9. The length of the CDR3 is 17 residues. The CDR3 here is CASSNYVTSGSTDTQYF. The CDR3 nucleotides are TGTGCCAGCAGCAATTATGTAACTAGCGGGAGCACAGATACGCAGTATTTT. Full variable domain (missing parts from reference TRBV7-3 and TRBJ2-3): GAGVSQTPSNKVTEKGKYVELRCDPISGHTALYWYRQSLGQGPEFLIYFQGTGAADDSGLPNDRFFAVRPEGSVSTLKIQRTERGDSAVYLCASSNYVTSGSTDTQYFGPGTRLTVL.

This chain links TRBV12-3 or TRBV12-4 with TRBJ2-5, with D possibly TRBD1 on 6 matching bases. V shed 7 bases and J shed 5 bases, with 20 bases lying between them. The CDR3 covers 15 residues. The CDR3 here is CASNHGAGDRETQYF. CDR3 bases: TGTGCCAGCAACCATGGGGCAGGGGATCGGGAGACCCAGTACTTC.

V is TRBV11-2 and J is TRBJ2-1; 8 nucleotides align to TRBD2. The V segment lost 1 base and the J segment 10 bases; nucleotides outside the gene matches: 9. The CDR3 has 15 amino acids. The germline V gene encodes CDR1 SGHAT and CDR2 FQNNGV. CDR3 nucleotide sequence: TGTGCCAGCAGCTTAGTTCTGGCGGGAGGAGAGGAGCAGTTCTTC. Protein: CASSLVLAGGEEQFF.

The V and J genes are TRBV20-1 and TRBJ1-5; D remains unclear. The V and J ends lost 0 bases and 5 bases respectively, with 14 bases between them. Germline assignment: CDR1 DFQATT and CDR2 SNEGSKA (reference sequence). The CDR3 has 15 residues. As DNA, the CDR3 is TGCAGTGCTAGAGATGGGAAGACACCTTATCAGCCCCAGCATTTT. Translation gives CSARDGKTPYQPQHF.

Only a few counts were recorded for this clonotype. The chain employs TRBV24-1 and TRBJ2-3, with TRBD2 matching 8 bases. The CDR3 totals 17 residues. With V trimmed by 4 bases and J by 0 bases, 8 bases remained unmatched. Germline V gene data show CDR1 as KGHDR and CDR2 as SFDVKD. CDR3 residues: CATSDSRLATSTDTQYF. CDR3 coding DNA: TGTGCCACCAGTGACTCACGACTAGCGACTAGCACAGATACGCAGTATTTT.

This clonotype has a handful of counts. V and J are TRBV5-4 and TRBJ2-3; D not resolved. The V end was cut by 2 bases, the J end by 3 bases, with 4 bases between. Germline V lookup: CDR1 SGHNT, CDR2 YYREEE (reference sequence). This CDR3 region has 12 residues. CDR3 in DNA: TGTGCCAGCAGCTTCGAGACAGATACGCAGTATTTT. Translating gives CASSFETDTQYF.

The rearrangement links TRBV9 to TRBJ1-1, with a weak D call TRBD1 (5 bases). The V and J ends lost 0 bases and 0 bases respectively, with 12 bases between them. Germline V gene data show CDR1 as SGDLS and CDR2 as YYNGEE. The CDR3 is 16 residues long. CDR3 loop: CASSVVTGIMNTEAFF. The CDR3 coding sequence is TGTGCCAGCAGCGTAGTCACAGGTATCATGAACACTGAAGCTTTCTTT.

This clonotype was seen only a few times. The chain employs TRBV9 and TRBJ2-1; D remains unclear. Germline V gives CDR1 SGDLS, CDR2 YYNGEE. The CDR3 runs 15 residues. V lost 8 bases and J lost 2, with 17 bases in between. CDR3 protein: CARREARDPYNEQFF. CDR3 nucleotides: TGTGCCAGGCGCGAGGCTCGAGACCCCTACAATGAGCAGTTCTTC.

The gene calls are TRBV20-1 and TRBJ2-7, with TRBD1 matching 7 bases. The germline V gene encodes CDR1 DFQATT and CDR2 SNEGSKA (reference sequence). Trimming cost V 6 bases and J 0 bases; bases outside gene matches: 5. The CDR3 is 13 residues long. CDR3 sequence (DNA): TGCAGTGCACGGGACAGTTACTCCTACGAGCAGTACTTC. Translated: CSARDSYSYEQYF.

Only a few counts were recorded for this clonotype. V is TRBV18 and J is TRBJ1-1; weak D call: TRBD1 (6 bases). The CDR3 has 15 amino acids. V was pared by 3 bases and J by 3 bases, with 14 bases between. From germline, CDR1 is KGHSH and CDR2 LQKENI. CDR3 sequence: CASSPQQGWDTEAFF. The CDR3 nucleotides read TGTGCCAGCTCACCTCAACAGGGATGGGACACTGAAGCTTTCTTT.

The chain carries TRBV18 and TRBJ1-2; 8 bases agree with TRBD1. V dropped 2 bases and J dropped 5; count of bases not matched to a gene: 7. Germline V lookup: CDR1 KGHSH, CDR2 LQKENI. The CDR3 extends over 15 amino acids. CDR3 bases: TGTGCCAGCTCACCAATGATTGACAGGGGATATGGCTACACCTTC. Protein sequence: CASSPMIDRGYGYTF.

This chain joins TRBV12-3 or TRBV12-4 and TRBJ1-4; 10 bases match TRBD1. V was pared by 1 base and J by 11 bases, with 4 bases of the junction left unmatched. This CDR3 region has 14 residues. The CDR3 nucleotides are TGTGCCAGCAGTTTAGGGGGACAGGGGCATAAACTGTTTTTT. Translation gives CASSLGGQGHKLFF.

This chain connects TRBV12-3 or TRBV12-4 to TRBJ2-1, with 11 positions matching TRBD2. Unmatched junction bases numbered 12, after V lost 5 bases and J lost 0 bases. The CDR3 totals 19 residues. CDR3 amino acids: CASSPGTSGLGGSYNEQFF. CDR3 DNA sequence: TGTGCCAGCAGTCCCGGGACTAGCGGATTGGGGGGCTCCTACAATGAGCAGTTCTTC.

The rearrangement uses TRBV12-3 or TRBV12-4 and TRBJ1-6, with unresolved D. The V and J ends lost 3 bases and 4 bases respectively, with 7 bases between them. The CDR3 consists of 14 residues. The CDR3 region has the DNA TGTGCCAGCAGTTTTAGCGTTTATAATTCACCCCTCCACTTT. This codes for CASSFSVYNSPLHF.

V gene TRBV9 combines with J gene TRBJ2-1; TRBD2 agrees at 7 bases. CDR3 length: 15 amino acids. Germline trimming cut 0 bases from V and 7 bases from J; bases unmatched to any gene: 7. Germline V lookup: CDR1 SGDLS, CDR2 YYNGEE. CDR3 loop: CASSVAAGVMNEQFF. The DNA for the CDR3 is TGTGCCAGCAGCGTAGCGGCGGGAGTAATGAATGAGCAGTTCTTC.

This rearrangement joins TRBV30 to TRBJ2-7, with D possibly being TRBD1 (5 bases). CDR1 is GTSNPN and CDR2 is SVGIG in the germline V gene (reference sequence). CDR3 length: 15 residues. Trimming stripped 0 bases from V and 7 bases from J, with 19 bases between. The CDR3 protein is CAWSVLGRRGFEQYF. CDR3 DNA sequence: TGTGCCTGGAGTGTATTGGGCAGAAGGGGATTTGAGCAGTACTTC.

The chain joins TRBV20-1 to TRBJ2-2; TRBD1 matches at 11 bases. The CDR3 length is 15 residues. Germline lookup yields CDR1 DFQATT and CDR2 SNEGSKA (reference sequence). Trimming removed 3 bases from V and 7 bases from J; junction bases left unmatched: 7. Here the CDR3 reads CSASKGTGGDGELFF. The CDR3, as DNA: TGCAGTGCTAGTAAGGGGACAGGGGGTGACGGGGAGCTGTTTTTT.

This clonotype was observed a handful of times. This chain uses TRBV7-3 with TRBJ2-2; TRBD2 might be the D (5 bases). CDR1 SGHTA and CDR2 FQGTGA come from the germline V gene. Trimming removed 5 bases at V and 7 bases at J, with 11 bases between. The CDR3 has 13 amino acids. The CDR3 nucleotides read TGTGCCAGCAGCGCCGGGAAGGACGGGGAGCTGTTTTTT. It codes for CASSAGKDGELFF.

The gene calls are TRBV7-6 and TRBJ1-1; 8 bases match TRBD1. After removal of 2 bases from V and 3 bases from J, the junction contained 8 bases not matched to a gene. This CDR3 spans 16 amino acids. Germline-derived CDR1 and CDR2 are SGHVS and FNYEAQ. CDR3 bases: TGTGCCAGCAGCTTAACAGGGGGTTTTGGGGACACTGAAGCTTTCTTT. As protein: CASSLTGGFGDTEAFF.

This clonotype was detected only a few times. The chain joins TRBV7-9 to TRBJ1-1; the D gene is possibly TRBD1 (5 bases). Trimming left V 0 bases short and J 7 bases short, with 6 bases between. This CDR3 has 12 amino acids. Germline values: CDR1 SEHNR, CDR2 FQNEAQ (reference sequence). CDR3 loop: CASSLADIEAFF. DNA for the CDR3: TGTGCCAGCAGCTTAGCGGACATTGAAGCTTTCTTT.

The genes are TRBV5-1 and TRBJ2-5; D remains ambiguous. Germline CDR1 and CDR2: SGHRS and YFSETQ. V was cut by 0 bases and J by 0 bases, with 6 bases left in between. This CDR3 has 14 amino acids. The CDR3 coding sequence is TGCGCCAGCAGCTTGGCCGCGAACCAAGAGACCCAGTACTTC. This sequence encodes CASSLAANQETQYF.

The table lists this clonotype with a few counts. The chain is built from TRBV12-3 or TRBV12-4 and TRBJ2-5; 9 bases line up with TRBD2. With 5 bases clipped from V and 1 base from J, the junction kept 5 bases outside the gene matches. The CDR3 loop spans 15 amino acids. CDR3 coding DNA: TGTGCCAGCAGTCTCCTAGCGGGACCCCAAGAGACCCAGTACTTC. Its translation is CASSLLAGPQETQYF.

This clonotype was found a few times. The V and J genes are TRBV6-5 and TRBJ2-3, with unresolved D. The CDR3 is 13 amino acids. Germline V gene data show CDR1 as MNHEY and CDR2 as SVGAGI. Trimming left V 2 bases short and J 0 bases short, with 3 bases between. CDR3 protein: CASSYDSTDTQYF. In nucleotides, the CDR3 is TGTGCCAGCAGTTACGACAGCACAGATACGCAGTATTTT.

The chain uses TRBV11-2 and TRBJ1-1; tentatively, D is TRBD1 (5 bases). V was trimmed by 2 bases and J by 5 bases, leaving 12 bases between them. Germline V lookup: CDR1 SGHAT, CDR2 FQNNGV. There are 14 residues in the CDR3. The chain's CDR3 is CASSLPTGGTEAFF. The CDR3, as DNA: TGTGCCAGCAGCTTACCCACAGGAGGGACTGAAGCTTTCTTT.

This sequence joins TRBV7-9 and TRBJ1-1; possibly TRBD1 for D (5 bases). Germline CDR1 reads SEHNR; CDR2 reads FQNEAQ (reference sequence). CDR3 length: 15 amino acids. V lost 3 bases and J 1 base, leaving 12 bases between the germline ends. The CDR3 DNA sequence: TGTGCCAGCAGCTTTCGTAGGGGCACGAACACTGAAGCTTTCTTT. Amino acid sequence: CASSFRRGTNTEAFF.

The chain recombines TRBV4-2 with TRBJ2-3; 9 nucleotides agree with TRBD2. CDR1 is LGHNA and CDR2 is YNFKEQ in the germline V gene. The CDR3 has 17 residues. V dropped 0 bases and J dropped 5; count of bases not matched to a gene: 9. The chain's CDR3 is CASSQDEGGGAGDTQYF. The CDR3 region has the DNA TGTGCCAGCAGCCAAGATGAGGGCGGGGGGGCTGGAGATACGCAGTATTTT.